This TCR beta chain was identified during a study of T-cell memory formation after mild COVID-19. Each CDR3 protein gets one entry after TCRdb re-called the 5' RACE reads with MiXCR. This sample has 500,000 to 550,000 distinct CDR3 sequences, with roughly 20% found just once. Germline loops: CDR1 SGHRS, CDR2 YFSETQ. This CDR3 comprises 16 residues. As regards this clonotype: Germline and junction disagree at one end, which may indicate a read error.

The chain has TRBV5-1 and TRBJ2-2; D tentatively fits TRBD1 or TRBD2 (5 bases each). The sequenced material came from PBMCs or a T cell subset sorted from them (not recorded which). This clonotype was sampled from an adult woman who had mild COVID-19 (a few samples of this study predate the infection). Cell type and time point are not known. Here the CDR3 reads CSSSWDPIRNTGELFF. CDR3 nucleotides: TGCTCCAGCAGCTGGGACCCAATCAGAAACACCGGGGAGCTGTTTTTT.